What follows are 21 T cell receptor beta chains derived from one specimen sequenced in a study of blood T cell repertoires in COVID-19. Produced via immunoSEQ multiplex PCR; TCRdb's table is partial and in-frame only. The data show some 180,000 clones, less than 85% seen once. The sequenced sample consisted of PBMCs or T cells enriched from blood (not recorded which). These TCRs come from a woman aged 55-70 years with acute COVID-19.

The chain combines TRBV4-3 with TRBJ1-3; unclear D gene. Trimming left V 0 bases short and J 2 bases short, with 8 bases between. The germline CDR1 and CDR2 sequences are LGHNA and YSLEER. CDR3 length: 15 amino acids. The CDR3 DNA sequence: TGCGCCAGCAGCCAAGAACGCGGGGCTGGAAACACCATATATTTT. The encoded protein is CASSQERGAGNTIYF.

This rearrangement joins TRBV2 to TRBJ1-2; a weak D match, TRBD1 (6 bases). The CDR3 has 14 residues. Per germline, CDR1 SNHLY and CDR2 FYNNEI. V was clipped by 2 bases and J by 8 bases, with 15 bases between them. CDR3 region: CASSEQGRAQGYTF. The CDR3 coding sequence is TGTGCCAGCAGTGAACAGGGGAGGGCCCAGGGCTACACCTTC.

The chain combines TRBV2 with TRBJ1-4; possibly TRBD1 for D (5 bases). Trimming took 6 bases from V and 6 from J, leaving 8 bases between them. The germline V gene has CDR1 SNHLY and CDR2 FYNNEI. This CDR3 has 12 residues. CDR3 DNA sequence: TGTGCCAGCAGGTGGGGGGATGAAAAACTGTTTTTT. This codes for CASRWGDEKLFF.

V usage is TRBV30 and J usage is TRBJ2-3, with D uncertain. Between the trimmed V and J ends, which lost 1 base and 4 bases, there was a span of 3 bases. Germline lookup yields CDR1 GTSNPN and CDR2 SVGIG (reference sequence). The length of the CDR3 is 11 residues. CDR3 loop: CAWSAADTQYF. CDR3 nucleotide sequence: TGTGCCTGGAGTGCCGCAGATACGCAGTATTTT.

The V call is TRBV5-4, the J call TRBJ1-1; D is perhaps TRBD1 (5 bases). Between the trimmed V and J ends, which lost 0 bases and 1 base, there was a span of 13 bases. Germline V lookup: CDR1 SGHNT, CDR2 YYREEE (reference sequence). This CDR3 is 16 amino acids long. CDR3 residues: CASSLGLGQGNTEAFF. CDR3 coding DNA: TGTGCCAGCAGCTTGGGGTTAGGGCAGGGGAACACTGAAGCTTTCTTT.

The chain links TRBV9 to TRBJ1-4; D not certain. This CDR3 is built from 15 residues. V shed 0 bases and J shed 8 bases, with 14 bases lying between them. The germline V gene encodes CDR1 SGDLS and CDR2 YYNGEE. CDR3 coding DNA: TGTGCCAGCAGCGTAGGAGGAGGGTCCGCCGAAAAACTGTTTTTT. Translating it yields CASSVGGGSAEKLFF. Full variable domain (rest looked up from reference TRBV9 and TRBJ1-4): DSGVTQTPKHLITATGQRVTLRCSPRSGDLSVYWYQQSLDQGLQFLIQYYNGEERAKGNILERFSAQQFPDLHSELNLSSLELGDSALYFCASSVGGGSAEKLFFGSGTQLSVL.

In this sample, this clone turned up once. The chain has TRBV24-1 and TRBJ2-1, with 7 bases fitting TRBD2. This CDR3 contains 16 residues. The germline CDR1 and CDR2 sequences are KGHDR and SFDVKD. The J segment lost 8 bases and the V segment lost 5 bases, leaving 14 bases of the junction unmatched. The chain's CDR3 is CATSVRGGNPRDEQFF. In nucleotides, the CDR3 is TGTGCCACCAGTGTTCGCGGGGGAAACCCGAGGGATGAGCAGTTCTTC.

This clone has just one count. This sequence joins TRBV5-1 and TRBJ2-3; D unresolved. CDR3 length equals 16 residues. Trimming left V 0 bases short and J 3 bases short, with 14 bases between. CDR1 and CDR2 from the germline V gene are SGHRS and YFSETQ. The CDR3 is CASSLVPSGRTDTQYF. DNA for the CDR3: TGCGCCAGCAGCTTGGTTCCAAGTGGTCGGACAGATACGCAGTATTTT.

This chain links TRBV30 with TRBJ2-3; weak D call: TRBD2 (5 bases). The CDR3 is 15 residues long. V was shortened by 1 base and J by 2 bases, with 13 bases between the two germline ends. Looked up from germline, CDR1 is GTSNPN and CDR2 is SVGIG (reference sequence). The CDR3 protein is CAWSGAGHPTDTQYF. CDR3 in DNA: TGTGCCTGGAGTGGGGCGGGCCACCCCACAGATACGCAGTATTTT.

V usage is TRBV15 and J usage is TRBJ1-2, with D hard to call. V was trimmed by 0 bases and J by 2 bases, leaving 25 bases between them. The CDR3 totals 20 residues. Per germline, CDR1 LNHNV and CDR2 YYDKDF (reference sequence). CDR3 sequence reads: CATSRDFVVNRGKINYGYTF. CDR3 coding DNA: TGTGCCACCAGCAGAGATTTTGTGGTAAATCGTGGCAAAATAAACTATGGCTACACCTTC.

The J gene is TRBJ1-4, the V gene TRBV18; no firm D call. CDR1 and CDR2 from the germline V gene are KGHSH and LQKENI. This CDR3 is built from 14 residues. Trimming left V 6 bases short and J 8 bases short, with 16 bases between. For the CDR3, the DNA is TGTGCCAGCTCCGCGGCGGGGTCCGGCGAAAAACTGTTTTTT. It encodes CASSAAGSGEKLFF.

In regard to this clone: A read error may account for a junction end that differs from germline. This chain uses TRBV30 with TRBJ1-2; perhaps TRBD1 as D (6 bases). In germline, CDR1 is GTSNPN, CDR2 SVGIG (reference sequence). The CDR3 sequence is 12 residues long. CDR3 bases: TGTGCCCGGAGTCCAGGGGCCTATGGCTACACCTTC. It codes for CARSPGAYGYTF.

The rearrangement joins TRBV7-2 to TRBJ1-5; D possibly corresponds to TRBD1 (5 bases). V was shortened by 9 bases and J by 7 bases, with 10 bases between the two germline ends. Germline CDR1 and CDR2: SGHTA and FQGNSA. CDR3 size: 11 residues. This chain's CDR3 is CARGGDQPQHF. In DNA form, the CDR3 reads TGTGCCAGGGGGGGGGACCAGCCCCAGCATTTT.

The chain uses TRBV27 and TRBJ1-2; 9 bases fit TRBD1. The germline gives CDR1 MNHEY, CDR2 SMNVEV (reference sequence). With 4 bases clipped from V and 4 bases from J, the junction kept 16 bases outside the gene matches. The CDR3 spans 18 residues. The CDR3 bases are TGTGCCAGCAGTTCCACCATCTCCGGGACAGGGATTAGCTATGGCTACACCTTC. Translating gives CASSSTISGTGISYGYTF.

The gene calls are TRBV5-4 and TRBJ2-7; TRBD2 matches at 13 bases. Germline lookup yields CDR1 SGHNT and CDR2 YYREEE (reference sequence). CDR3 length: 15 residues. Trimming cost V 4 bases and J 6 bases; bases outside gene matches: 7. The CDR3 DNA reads TGTGCCAGCAGCGGACTAGCGGGAGCCCTACGCGAGCAGTACTTC. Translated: CASSGLAGALREQYF.

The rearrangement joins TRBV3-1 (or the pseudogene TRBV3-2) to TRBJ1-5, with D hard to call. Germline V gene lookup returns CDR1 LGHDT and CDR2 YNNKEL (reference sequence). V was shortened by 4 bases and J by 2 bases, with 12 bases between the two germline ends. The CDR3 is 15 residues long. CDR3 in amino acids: CASSPFLSGNQPQHF. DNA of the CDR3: TGTGCCAGCAGCCCCTTCCTGTCCGGCAATCAGCCCCAGCATTTT.

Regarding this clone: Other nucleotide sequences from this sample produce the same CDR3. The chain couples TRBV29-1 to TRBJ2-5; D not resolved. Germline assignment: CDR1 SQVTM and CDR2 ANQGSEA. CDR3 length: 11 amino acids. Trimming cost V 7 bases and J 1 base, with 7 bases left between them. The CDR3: CSGGGQETQYF. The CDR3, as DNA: TGCAGCGGCGGTGGCCAAGAGACCCAGTACTTC.

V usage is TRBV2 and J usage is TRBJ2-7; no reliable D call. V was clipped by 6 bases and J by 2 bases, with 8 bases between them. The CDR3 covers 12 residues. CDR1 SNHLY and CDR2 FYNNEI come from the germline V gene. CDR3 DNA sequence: TGTGCCAGCAGCATCAGGCCCTACGAGCAGTACGTC. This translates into CASSIRPYEQYV.

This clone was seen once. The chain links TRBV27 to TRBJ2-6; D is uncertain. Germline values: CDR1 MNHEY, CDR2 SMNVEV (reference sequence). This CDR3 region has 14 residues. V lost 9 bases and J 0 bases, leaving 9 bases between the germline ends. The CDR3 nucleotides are TGTGCCAGTCGAAGGAGCTCTGGGGCCAACGTCCTGACTTTC. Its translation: CASRRSSGANVLTF.

The CDR3 here is CASSWGGETEAFF. DNA of the CDR3: TGTGCCAGCAGCTGGGGGGGGGAGACTGAAGCTTTCTTT. This chain connects TRBV11-2 to TRBJ1-1, with D perhaps matching TRBD1 (5 bases). In germline, CDR1 is SGHAT, CDR2 FQNNGV. The CDR3 is 13 residues long. Trimming shortened V by 4 bases and J by 5 bases, and 11 bases separated the two germline ends. The full variable domain, in which reference TRBV11-2 and TRBJ1-1 provide the parts outside the CDR3, is EAGVAQSPRYKIIEKRQSVAFWCNPISGHATLYWYQQILGQGPKLLIQFQNNGVVDDSQLPKDRFSAERLKGVDSTLKIQPAKLEDSAVYLCASSWGGETEAFFGQGTRLTVV.

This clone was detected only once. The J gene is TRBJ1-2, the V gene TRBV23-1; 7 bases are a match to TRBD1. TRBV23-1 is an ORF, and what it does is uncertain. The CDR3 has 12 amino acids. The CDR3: CAGQDREYGYTF. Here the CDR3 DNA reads TGCGCGGGCCAAGACAGGGAATATGGCTACACCTTC.